A few counts support the clone carrying this T cell receptor beta chain. This specimen comes from a study of blood T cell repertoires in COVID-19. The germline CDR1 and CDR2 sequences are SEHNR and FQNEAQ (reference sequence). Unmatched junction bases numbered 12, after V lost 1 base and J lost 7 bases. The CDR3 totals 16 residues. Sequencing used immunoSEQ multiplex PCR; TCRdb keeps in-frame clones, though not all of them. The sample has 200,000 to 250,000 clones; roughly 80% are singletons. The receptor comes from a woman older than 75 with active or convalescent COVID-19. Source material: peripheral blood. The chain employs TRBV7-9 and TRBJ2-7; the match to TRBD2 covers 8 bases. CDR3 DNA sequence: TGTGCCAGCAGCTTAGATTTGGGACTGGGGACTAGGGAGCAGTACTTC. As protein: CASSLDLGLGTREQYF.